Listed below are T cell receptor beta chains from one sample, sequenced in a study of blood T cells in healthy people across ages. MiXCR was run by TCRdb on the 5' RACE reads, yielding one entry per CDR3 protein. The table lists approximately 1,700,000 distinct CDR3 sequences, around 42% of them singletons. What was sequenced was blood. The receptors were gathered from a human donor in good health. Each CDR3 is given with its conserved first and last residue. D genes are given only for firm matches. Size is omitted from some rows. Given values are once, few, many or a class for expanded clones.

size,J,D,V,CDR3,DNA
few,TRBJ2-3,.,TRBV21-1,CASSKRRKGPSTDTQYF,TGTGCCAGCAGCAAAAGGAGAAAGGGACCGAGCACAGATACGCAGTATTTT
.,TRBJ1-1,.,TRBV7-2,CASSLITGYGEAFF,TGTGCCAGCAGCTTAATCACAGGGTATGGTGAAGCTTTCTTT
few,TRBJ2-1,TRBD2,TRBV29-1,CSVTSGGGGEQFF,TGCAGCGTCACTAGCGGGGGCGGCGGTGAGCAGTTCTTC
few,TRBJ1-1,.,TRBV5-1,CASSLAEGSLNTEAFF,TGCGCCAGCAGCTTGGCCGAGGGATCCCTGAACACTGAAGCTTTCTTT
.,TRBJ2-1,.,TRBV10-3,CAISEPMRGHFNEQFF,TGTGCCATCAGTGAGCCGATGCGGGGGCATTTCAATGAGCAGTTCTTC
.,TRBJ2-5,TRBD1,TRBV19,CASSPQGAGKETQYF,TGTGCCAGTAGTCCGCAGGGGGCAGGGAAAGAGACCCAGTACTTC
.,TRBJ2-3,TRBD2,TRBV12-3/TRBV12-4,CASSFLAGLLNTQYF,TGTGCCAGCAGTTTCCTAGCGGGGTTGTTGAATACGCAGTATTTT
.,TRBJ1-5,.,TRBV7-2,CASSAAGLSNQPQHF,TGTGCCAGCAGCGCCGCAGGACTTAGCAATCAGCCCCAGCATTTT
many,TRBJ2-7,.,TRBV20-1,CSAVPYEQYF,TGCAGTGCTGTCCCTTACGAGCAGTACTTC
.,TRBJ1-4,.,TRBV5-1,CASSLEGTDEKLFF,TGCGCCAGCAGCTTGGAGGGAACGGATGAAAAACTGTTTTTT
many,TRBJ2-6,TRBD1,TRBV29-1,CSALRQGRSGANVLTF,TGCAGCGCCCTACGACAGGGACGGTCTGGGGCCAACGTCCTGACTTTC
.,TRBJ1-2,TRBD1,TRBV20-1,CRAPTGENGYTF,TGCAGGGCTCCGACAGGGGAGAATGGCTACACCTTC
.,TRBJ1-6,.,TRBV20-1,CSASGGPYNSPLHF,TGCAGTGCTAGTGGGGGGCCCTATAATTCACCCCTCCACTTT
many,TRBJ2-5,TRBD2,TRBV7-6,CASSPASGGDKETQYF,TGTGCCAGCAGCCCCGCTAGCGGGGGGGACAAAGAGACCCAGTACTTC
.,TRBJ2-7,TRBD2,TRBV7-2,CASTHSGGSYEQYF,TGTGCCAGCACCCATTCGGGGGGTTCCTACGAGCAGTACTTC
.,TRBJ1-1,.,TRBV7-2,CASSLGGGTGAFF,TGTGCCAGCAGCTTAGGAGGAGGGACTGGAGCTTTCTTT
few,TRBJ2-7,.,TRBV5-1,CARSLVTRYTYEQYF,TGCGCCCGCAGCTTGGTAACCAGATACACCTACGAGCAGTACTTC
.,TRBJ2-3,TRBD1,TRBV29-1,CSVGGRDRGRDTQYF,TGCAGCGTTGGGGGCCGGGACAGGGGAAGGGATACGCAGTATTTT
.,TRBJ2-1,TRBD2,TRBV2,CASSVNTGSTSGQFF,TGTGCCAGCAGTGTAAACACAGGGTCTACTAGCGGGCAGTTCTTC
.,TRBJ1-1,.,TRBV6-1,CASRRSTGSEAFF,TGTGCCAGCAGAAGAAGTACAGGGTCTGAAGCTTTCTTT
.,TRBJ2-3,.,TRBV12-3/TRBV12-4,CASSYSFTGPLTQYF,TGTGCCAGCAGTTACTCGTTTACAGGACCCCTTACGCAGTATTTT
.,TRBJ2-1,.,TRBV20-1,CSARKSSHNEQFF,TGCAGTGCTAGAAAATCCTCCCATAATGAGCAGTTCTTC
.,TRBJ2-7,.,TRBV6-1,CAIEDSTAYEQYF,TGTGCCATCGAGGACAGTACCGCCTACGAGCAGTACTTC
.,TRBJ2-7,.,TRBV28,CASTIDHIAYEQYF,TGTGCCAGCACCATAGACCACATAGCCTACGAGCAGTACTTC
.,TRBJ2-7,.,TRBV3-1,CASSQRGQGFYEQYF,TGTGCCAGCAGCCAGCGAGGTCAGGGATTCTACGAGCAGTACTTC
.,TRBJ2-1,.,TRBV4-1,CASSNSVGEYNEQFF,TGCGCCAGCAGCAACAGCGTTGGGGAGTACAATGAGCAGTTCTTC
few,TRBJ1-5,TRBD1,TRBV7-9,CASSLGSGTVYSNQPQHF,TGTGCCAGCAGCTTAGGTTCCGGGACAGTATATAGCAATCAGCCCCAGCATTTT
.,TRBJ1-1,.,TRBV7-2,CASSLQVGATEAFF,TGTGCCAGCAGCTTACAGGTTGGAGCGACTGAAGCTTTCTTT
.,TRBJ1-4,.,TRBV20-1,CSAIYRVGDEKLFF,TGCAGTGCTATATACAGGGTGGGGGATGAAAAACTGTTTTTT
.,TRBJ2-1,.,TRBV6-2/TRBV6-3,CASSQLVGYTEQFF,TGTGCCAGCAGTCAACTCGTAGGGTATACTGAGCAGTTCTTC
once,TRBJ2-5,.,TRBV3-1,CVSSPSGGSQTQYF,TGTGTCAGCAGCCCGTCAGGTGGAAGTCAGACCCAGTACTTC
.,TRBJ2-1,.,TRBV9,CASSAVVGEQFF,TGTGCCAGCAGCGCGGTTGTGGGGGAGCAGTTCTTC
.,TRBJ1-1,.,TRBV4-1,CASSQDWSGKAFF,TGCGCCAGCAGCCAAGATTGGTCGGGGAAAGCTTTCTTT
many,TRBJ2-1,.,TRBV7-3,CASSPTFGGLPEQFF,TGTGCCAGCAGCCCGACTTTCGGGGGGCTTCCTGAGCAGTTCTTC
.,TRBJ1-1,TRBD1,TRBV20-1,CSARDVAGGSPEAFF,TGCAGTGCTAGAGATGTAGCAGGGGGGTCCCCTGAAGCTTTCTTT
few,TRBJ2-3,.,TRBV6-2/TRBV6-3,CASGPTDTQYF,TGTGCCAGCGGCCCGACAGATACGCAGTATTTT
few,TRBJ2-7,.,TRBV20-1,CSATGPRVRVYEQYF,TGCAGTGCCACCGGACCACGGGTGCGAGTCTACGAGCAGTACTTC
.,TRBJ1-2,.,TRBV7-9,CASSSPQGEDYGYTF,TGTGCCAGCAGCTCCCCACAGGGTGAGGACTATGGCTACACCTTC
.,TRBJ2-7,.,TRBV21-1,CASSKKRTGAYEQYF,TGTGCCAGCAGCAAAAAACGGACAGGGGCCTACGAGCAGTACTTC
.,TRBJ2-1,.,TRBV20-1,CSASSLRSSYNEQFF,TGCAGTGCCTCTAGTCTACGGAGCTCCTACAATGAGCAGTTCTTC
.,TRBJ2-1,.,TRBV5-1,CASSLGWRAPGYNEQFF,TGCGCCAGCAGCTTGGGGTGGAGGGCCCCGGGCTACAATGAGCAGTTCTTC
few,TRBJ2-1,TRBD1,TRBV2,CASGQGAYNEQFF,TGTGCCAGCGGACAGGGGGCTTACAATGAGCAGTTCTTC
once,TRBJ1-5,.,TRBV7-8,CASSLTPKQPQHF,TGTGCCAGCAGCTTAACCCCAAAGCAGCCCCAGCATTTT
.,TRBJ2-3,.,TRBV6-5,CASSNTAGTQYF,TGTGCCAGCAGTAACACAGCAGGTACGCAGTATTTT
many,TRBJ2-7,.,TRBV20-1,CSAGRGLSYEQYF,TGCAGTGCTGGGCGGGGGCTCTCCTACGAGCAGTACTTC
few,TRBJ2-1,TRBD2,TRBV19,CASKGFASGGAYNEQFF,TGTGCCAGTAAAGGGTTCGCTAGCGGGGGGGCTTACAATGAGCAGTTCTTC
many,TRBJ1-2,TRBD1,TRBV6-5,CASMSGQSPFYRGYTF,TGTGCCAGCATGTCGGGACAGTCACCCTTTTATAGGGGCTACACCTTC
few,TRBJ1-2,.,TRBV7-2,CASSLRIRGLGAYGYTF,TGTGCCAGCAGCTTACGTATTAGGGGCCTAGGTGCCTATGGCTACACCTTC
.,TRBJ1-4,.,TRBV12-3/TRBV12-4,CASSLRRRGFFAPDEKLFF,TGTGCCAGCAGTTTAAGGAGGCGGGGTTTCTTTGCCCCGGATGAAAAACTGTTTTTT
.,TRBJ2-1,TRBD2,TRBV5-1,CASSTAASGGYNEQFF,TGCGCCAGCAGCACGGCGGCTAGCGGGGGCTACAATGAGCAGTTCTTC
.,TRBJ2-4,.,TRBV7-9,CASTPEDITNIQYF,TGTGCCAGCACCCCGGAGGACATTACAAACATTCAGTACTTC
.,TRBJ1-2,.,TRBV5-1,CASSLQVSEGGYTF,TGCGCCAGCAGCTTACAGGTCTCTGAGGGCGGCTACACCTTC
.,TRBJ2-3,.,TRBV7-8,CASSYRRGRDTQYF,TGTGCCAGCAGCTACCGGCGGGGCCGAGATACGCAGTATTTT
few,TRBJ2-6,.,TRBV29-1,CSIWTDRSGANVLTF,TGCAGCATCTGGACGGACCGCTCTGGGGCCAACGTCCTGACTTTC